The T cell receptor (beta chain) described here comes from a study of T-cell reconstitution after alpha-beta-depleted transplantation in children. The CDR3 contains 10 residues. Germline CDR1 and CDR2: SGHRS and YFSETQ. V was shortened by 9 bases and J by 4 bases, with 8 bases between the two germline ends. This clonotype was seen ten or more times. TCRbeta library construction was performed incorporating unique molecular identifiers. TCRdb analysed the PCR reads with MiXCR anew, one entry per CDR3 protein. This table holds hundreds of thousands of distinct CDR3 sequences, about 12% found once. V usage is TRBV5-1 and J usage is TRBJ2-7; D gene unclear. Sample: PBMCs, taken before TCRalphabeta/CD19-depleted stem cell transplant. The sequence was collected from a girl aged 2 to 10 with congenital amegakaryocytic thrombocytopenia, due to receive a stem cell transplant. The CDR3 region has the DNA TGCGCCACGCCCTTATACGAGCAGTACTTC. Its translation is CATPLYEQYF.